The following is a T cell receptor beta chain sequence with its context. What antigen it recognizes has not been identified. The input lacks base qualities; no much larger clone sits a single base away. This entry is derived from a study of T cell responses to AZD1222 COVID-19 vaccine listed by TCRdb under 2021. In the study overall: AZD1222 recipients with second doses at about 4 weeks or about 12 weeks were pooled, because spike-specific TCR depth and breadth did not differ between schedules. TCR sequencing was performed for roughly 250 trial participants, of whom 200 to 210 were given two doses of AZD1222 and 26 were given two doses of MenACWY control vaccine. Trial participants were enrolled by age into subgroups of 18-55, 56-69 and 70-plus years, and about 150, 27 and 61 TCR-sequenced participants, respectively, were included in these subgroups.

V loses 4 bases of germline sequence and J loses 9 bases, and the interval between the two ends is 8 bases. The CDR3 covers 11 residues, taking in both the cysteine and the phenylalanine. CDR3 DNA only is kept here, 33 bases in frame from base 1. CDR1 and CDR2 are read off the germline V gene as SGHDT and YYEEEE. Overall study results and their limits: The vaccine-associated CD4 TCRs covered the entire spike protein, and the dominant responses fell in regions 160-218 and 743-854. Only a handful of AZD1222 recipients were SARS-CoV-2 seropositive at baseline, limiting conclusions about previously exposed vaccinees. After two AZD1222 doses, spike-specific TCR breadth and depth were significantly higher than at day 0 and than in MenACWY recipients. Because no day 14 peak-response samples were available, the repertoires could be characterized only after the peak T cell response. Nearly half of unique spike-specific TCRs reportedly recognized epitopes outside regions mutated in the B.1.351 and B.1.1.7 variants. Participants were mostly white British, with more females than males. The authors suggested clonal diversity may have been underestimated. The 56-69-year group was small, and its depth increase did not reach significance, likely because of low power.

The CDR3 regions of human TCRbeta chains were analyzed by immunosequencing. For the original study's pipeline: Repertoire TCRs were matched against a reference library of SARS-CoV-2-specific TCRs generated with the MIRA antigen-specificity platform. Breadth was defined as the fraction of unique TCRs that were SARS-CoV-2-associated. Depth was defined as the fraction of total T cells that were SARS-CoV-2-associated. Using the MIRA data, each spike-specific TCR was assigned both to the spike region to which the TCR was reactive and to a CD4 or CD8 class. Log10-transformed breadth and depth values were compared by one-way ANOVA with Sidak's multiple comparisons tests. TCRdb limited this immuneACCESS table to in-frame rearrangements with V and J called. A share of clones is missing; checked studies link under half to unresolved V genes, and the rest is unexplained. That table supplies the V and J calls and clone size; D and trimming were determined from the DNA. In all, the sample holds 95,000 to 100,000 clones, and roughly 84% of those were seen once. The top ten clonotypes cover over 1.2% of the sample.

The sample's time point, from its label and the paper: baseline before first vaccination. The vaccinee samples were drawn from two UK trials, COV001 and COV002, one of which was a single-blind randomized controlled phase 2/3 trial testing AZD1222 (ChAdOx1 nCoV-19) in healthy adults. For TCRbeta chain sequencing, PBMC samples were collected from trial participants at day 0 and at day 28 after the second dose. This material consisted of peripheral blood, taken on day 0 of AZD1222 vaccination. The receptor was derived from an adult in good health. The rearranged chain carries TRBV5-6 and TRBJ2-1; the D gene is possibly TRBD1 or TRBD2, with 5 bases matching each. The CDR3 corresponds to CASSTGPEQFF. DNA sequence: TGTGCCAGCAGCACGGGACCTGAGCAGTTCTTC.